This T cell receptor (beta chain) stems from a study of cytomegalovirus exposure and HLA in healthy donors. Whole-study findings and limits: According to a later analysis, donors in an Asian-associated ancestry cluster reportedly had fewer N-insertions than the roughly 720-donor mean. TRBV6-2, TRBV6-3 and some other V segments were unresolvable in 87-base-pair reads.

In the PCR, 60 Vbeta and 13 Jbeta primers were used. Sequencing used immunoSEQ multiplex PCR; TCRdb keeps in-frame clones, though not all of them. The repertoire includes some 85,000 clones, about 80% of them detected once, and roughly 1.5% sits in the top ten. A remark on this clone: Its antigen is as yet unknown.

The CDR3 is made up of 13 amino acids. CDR1 and CDR2 from the germline V gene are SEHNR and FQNEAQ (reference sequence). Trimming took 5 bases from V and 8 from J, leaving 12 bases between them. Source material: PBMCs. The J gene is TRBJ1-4, the V gene TRBV7-9; D not certain. The TCR comes from a male donor in good health and CMV-seronegative. DNA of the CDR3: TGTGCCAGCAGCCCTCCAATCACAGAAAAACTGTTTTTT. It is translated as CASSPPITEKLFF.